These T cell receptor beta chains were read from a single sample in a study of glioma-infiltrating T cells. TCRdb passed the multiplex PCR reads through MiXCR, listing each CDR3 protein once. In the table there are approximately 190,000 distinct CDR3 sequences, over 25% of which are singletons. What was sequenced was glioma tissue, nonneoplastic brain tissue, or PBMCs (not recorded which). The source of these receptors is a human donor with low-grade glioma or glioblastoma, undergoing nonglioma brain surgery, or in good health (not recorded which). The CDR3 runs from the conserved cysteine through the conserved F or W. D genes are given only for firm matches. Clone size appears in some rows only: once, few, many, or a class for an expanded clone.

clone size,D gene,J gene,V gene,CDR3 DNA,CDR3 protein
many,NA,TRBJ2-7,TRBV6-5,TGTGCCAGCAGTTACTCGACAGGCGGGAGCTCCTACGAGCAGTACTTC,CASSYSTGGSSYEQYF
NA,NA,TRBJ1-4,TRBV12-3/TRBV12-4,TGTGCCAGCAGTCCTCAGGGACCAACTAATGAAAAACTGTTTTTT,CASSPQGPTNEKLFF
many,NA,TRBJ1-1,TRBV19,TGTGCCATCAAAAAGGGAAACACTGAAGCTTTCTTT,CAIKKGNTEAFF
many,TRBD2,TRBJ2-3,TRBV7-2,TGTGCCAGCAGCTTCTGGACGGGACTACCTGGTACGCAGTATTTT,CASSFWTGLPGTQYF
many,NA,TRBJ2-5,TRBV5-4,TGTGCCAGCAGCTTGGCCACGGCAACCGGAGAGACCCAGTACTTC,CASSLATATGETQYF
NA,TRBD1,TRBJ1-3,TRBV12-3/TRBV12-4,TGTGCCAGCAGTTTGGGACAGCTCCAGGGTGGGGACACCATATATTTT,CASSLGQLQGGDTIYF
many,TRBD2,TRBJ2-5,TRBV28,TGTGCCAGCAGTCCCCCGGGTAGCGGGAGGTCCTCGGGGACCCAGTACTTC,CASSPPGSGRSSGTQYF
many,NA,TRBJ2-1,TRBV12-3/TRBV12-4,TGTGCCAGCAGTTTGCTGGTGAACAATGAGCAGTTCTTC,CASSLLVNNEQFF
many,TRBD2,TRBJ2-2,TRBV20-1,TGCAGTGCTACGGCTAGCGGGAGGGACACCGGGGAGCTGTTTTTT,CSATASGRDTGELFF
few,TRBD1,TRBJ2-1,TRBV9,TGTGCCAGCAGCGCTGATGGAGGGACAGGGCGGCTGTCTGTGCAGTTCTTC,CASSADGGTGRLSVQFF
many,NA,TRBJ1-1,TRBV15,TGTGCCACCAGCAGAGATAACCAAGGGTCTGAAGCTTTCTTT,CATSRDNQGSEAFF
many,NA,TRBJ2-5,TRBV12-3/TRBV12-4,TGTGCCAGCACTGGGTATGGGGCAAGGGAGACCCAGTACTTC,CASTGYGARETQYF
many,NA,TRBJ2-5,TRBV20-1,TGCAGTGCCCGGGTTAGCGGCGTGGAGACCCAGTACTTC,CSARVSGVETQYF
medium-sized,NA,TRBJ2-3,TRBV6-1,TGTGCCAGCAGTGAACAGGCTAACACAGATACGCAGTATTTT,CASSEQANTDTQYF
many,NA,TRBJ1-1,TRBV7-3,TGTGCCAGCAGCCCCTCCGTGAACACTGAAGCTTTCTTT,CASSPSVNTEAFF
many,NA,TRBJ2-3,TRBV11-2,TGTGCCAGCAGCTTAGATTCGGCTAGCAAGAACACAGATACGCAGTATTTT,CASSLDSASKNTDTQYF
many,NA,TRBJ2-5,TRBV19,TGTGCCAGTAGTATAGCCGGCCTCTCGACCGAGACCCAGTACTTC,CASSIAGLSTETQYF
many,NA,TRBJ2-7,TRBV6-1,TGTGCCAGCAGTTACAGCGCGGGACAGAAGACCTACGAGCAGTACTTC,CASSYSAGQKTYEQYF
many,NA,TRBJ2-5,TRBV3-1,TGTGCCAGCAGCCAACCCCCCATCCAAGAGACCCAGTACTTC,CASSQPPIQETQYF
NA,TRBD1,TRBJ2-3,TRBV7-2,TGTGCCAGCAGCACCCGACAGGGCCTCACAGATACGCAGTATTTT,CASSTRQGLTDTQYF
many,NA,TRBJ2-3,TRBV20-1,TGCAGTGCTAGAGATCCCCGGGGCACAGATACGCAGTATTTT,CSARDPRGTDTQYF
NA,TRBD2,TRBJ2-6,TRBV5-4,TGTGCCAGCAGCCCCCAGAGCGGGACTGGGGCCAAGGTCCTGACTTTC,CASSPQSGTGAKVLTF
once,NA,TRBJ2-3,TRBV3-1,TGTGCCAGCAGCCAAGCGGGAGAGGCAGATACGCAGTATTTT,CASSQAGEADTQYF
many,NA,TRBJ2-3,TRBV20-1,TGCAGTGCTAGAACTGACACAGATACGCAGTATTTT,CSARTDTDTQYF
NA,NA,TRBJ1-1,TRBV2,TGTGCCAGCAGTTATGGGGGGCTCGTAGGTGAGGCTTTCTTT,CASSYGGLVGEAFF
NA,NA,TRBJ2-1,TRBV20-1,TGCAGTGCTCCAACGGACAGCTCCTATGAGCAGTTCTTC,CSAPTDSSYEQFF
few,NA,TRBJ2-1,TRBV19,TGTGCCAGTAGTATAGATCGTCTGAGAGGAGAAGCCTACAATGAGCAGTTCTTC,CASSIDRLRGEAYNEQFF
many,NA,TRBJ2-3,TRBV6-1,TGTGCCAGCAGTGAACCCACAGATACGCAGTATTTT,CASSEPTDTQYF
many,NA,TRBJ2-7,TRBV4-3,TGCGCCAGCAGCCAAGATCGGGAGATCTACGAGCAGTACTTC,CASSQDREIYEQYF
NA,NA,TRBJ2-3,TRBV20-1,TGCAGTGCTACCGGGACTGACACAGATACGCAGTATTTT,CSATGTDTDTQYF
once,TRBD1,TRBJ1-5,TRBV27,TGTGCCAGCAGTTCGATACAGGGGGGACCTTATAGCAATCAGCCCGAGCATTTT,CASSSIQGGPYSNQPEHF
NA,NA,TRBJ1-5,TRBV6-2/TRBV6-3,TGTGCCATCAGTTACACAGGCCGAGGCAATCGGCCCCAGCATTTT,CAISYTGRGNRPQHF
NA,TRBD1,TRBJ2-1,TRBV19,TGTGCCAGTACCTCCTTTAGAGGGGACAGGGTGTTCTTC,CASTSFRGDRVFF
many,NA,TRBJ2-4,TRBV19,TGTGCCAGTAGTACAACAGGAATGGTAGCCAAAAACATTCAGTACTTC,CASSTTGMVAKNIQYF
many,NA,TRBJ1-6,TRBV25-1,TGTGCCAGCAGTGAAAACTATTCGCCCCTCCACTTT,CASSENYSPLHF
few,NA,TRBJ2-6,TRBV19,TGTGCCAGTAAGGGCAGCTCTGGGGCCAACGTCCTGACTTTC,CASKGSSGANVLTF
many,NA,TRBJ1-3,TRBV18,TGTGCCAGCTCACTCGAAGGGGGAGACTTCGGAAACACCATATATTTT,CASSLEGGDFGNTIYF